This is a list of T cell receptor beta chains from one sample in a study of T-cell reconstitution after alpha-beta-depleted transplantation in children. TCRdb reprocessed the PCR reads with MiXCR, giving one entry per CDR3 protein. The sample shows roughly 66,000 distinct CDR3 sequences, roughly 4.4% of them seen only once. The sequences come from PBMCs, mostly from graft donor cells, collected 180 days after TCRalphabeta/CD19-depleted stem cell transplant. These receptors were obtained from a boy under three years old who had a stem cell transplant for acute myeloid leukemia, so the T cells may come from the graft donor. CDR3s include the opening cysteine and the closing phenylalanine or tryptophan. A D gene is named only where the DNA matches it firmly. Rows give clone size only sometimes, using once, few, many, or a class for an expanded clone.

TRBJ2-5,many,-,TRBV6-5,CASRLSTLQETQYF,TGTGCCAGCAGACTTTCTACCCTCCAAGAGACCCAGTACTTC
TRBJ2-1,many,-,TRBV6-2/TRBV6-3,CASSYRRTLYNEQFF,TGTGCCAGCAGTTACAGGCGAACCCTTTACAATGAGCAGTTCTTC
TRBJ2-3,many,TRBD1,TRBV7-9,CASNPGTGITDTQYF,TGTGCCAGCAACCCCGGGACAGGGATCACAGATACGCAGTATTTT
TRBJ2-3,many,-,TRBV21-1,CASSKGETRERTDTQYF,TGTGCCAGCAGCAAAGGAGAGACTAGGGAACGCACAGATACGCAGTATTTT
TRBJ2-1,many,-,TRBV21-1,CASSKAKAGWDEQFF,TGTGCCAGCAGCAAAGCCAAAGCGGGGTGGGATGAGCAGTTCTTC
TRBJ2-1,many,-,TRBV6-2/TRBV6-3,CASSYPAHEQFF,TGTGCCAGCAGTTACCCCGCCCATGAGCAGTTCTTC
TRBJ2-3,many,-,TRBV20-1,CSASPALGRGGDTQYF,TGCAGTGCTAGCCCAGCGTTGGGCAGGGGGGGAGATACGCAGTATTTT
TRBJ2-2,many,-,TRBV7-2,CASSRAPNPGDTGELFF,TGTGCCAGCAGCCGAGCCCCCAATCCGGGAGACACCGGGGAGCTGTTTTTT
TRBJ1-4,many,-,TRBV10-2,CASSESFKAEKLFF,TGCGCCAGCAGTGAGTCGTTCAAGGCGGAAAAACTGTTTTTT
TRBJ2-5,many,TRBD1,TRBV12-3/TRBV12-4,CASSFYRGAQETQYF,TGTGCCAGCAGTTTTTACAGGGGAGCTCAAGAGACCCAGTACTTC
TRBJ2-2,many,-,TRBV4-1,CASSQRGATGELFF,TGCGCCAGCAGCCAACGGGGGGCCACCGGGGAGCTGTTTTTT
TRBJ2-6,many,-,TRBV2,CASSEFRPLKGGANVLTF,TGTGCCAGCAGTGAATTCAGGCCTCTTAAAGGAGGGGCCAACGTCCTGACTTTC
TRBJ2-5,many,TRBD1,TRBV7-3,CASSPGGRETQYF,TGTGCCAGCAGCCCAGGGGGCAGAGAGACCCAGTACTTC
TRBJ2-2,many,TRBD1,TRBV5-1,CASSLGWGQKIGELFF,TGCGCCAGCAGCTTGGGGTGGGGACAGAAGATCGGGGAGCTGTTTTTT
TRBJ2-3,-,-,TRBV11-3,CASSLEGPGTPTDTQYF,TGTGCCAGCAGCTTAGAAGGCCCTGGGACCCCCACAGATACGCAGTATTTT
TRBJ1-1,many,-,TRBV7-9,CASSPRQTNTEAFF,TGTGCCAGCAGCCCCCGACAGACCAACACTGAAGCTTTCTTT
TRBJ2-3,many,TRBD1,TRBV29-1,CSVVDRATDTQYF,TGCAGCGTTGTGGACAGGGCTACAGATACGCAGTATTTT
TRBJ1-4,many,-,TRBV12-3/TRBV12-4,CASSSAGWTNEKLFF,TGTGCCAGCAGTTCGGCGGGGTGGACTAATGAAAAACTGTTTTTT
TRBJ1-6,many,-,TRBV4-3,CASSQVGTTGPLHF,TGCGCCAGCAGCCAAGTCGGGACAACCGGTCCCCTCCACTTT
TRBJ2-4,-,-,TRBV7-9,CASSPRGQRAKNIQYF,TGTGCCAGCAGCCCCCGGGGGCAGCGGGCCAAAAACATTCAGTACTTC
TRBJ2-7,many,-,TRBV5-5,CASSCATTYEQYF,TGTGCCAGCAGCTGCGCCACAACCTACGAGCAGTACTTC
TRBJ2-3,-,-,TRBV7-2,CASSPKNGADTQYF,TGTGCCAGCAGCCCCAAAAACGGGGCCGATACGCAGTATTTT
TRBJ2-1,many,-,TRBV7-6,CASSAGPEQFF,TGTGCCAGCAGCGCCGGACCTGAGCAGTTCTTC
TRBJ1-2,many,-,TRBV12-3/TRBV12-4,CASSAPGRGLYGYTF,TGTGCCAGCAGTGCTCCCGGCAGGGGACTCTATGGCTACACCTTC
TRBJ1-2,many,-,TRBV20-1,CSAPTRQPQGYTF,TGCAGTGCTCCGACGCGACAGCCGCAGGGCTACACCTTC
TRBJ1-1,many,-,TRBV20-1,CSARDIGQRGTEAFF,TGCAGTGCTAGAGATATCGGACAGAGGGGGACTGAAGCTTTCTTT
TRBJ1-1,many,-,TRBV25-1,CASSKQGGTNKAFF,TGTGCCAGCAGTAAACAAGGGGGGACGAACAAAGCTTTCTTT
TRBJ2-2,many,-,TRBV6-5,CASSSLPGRSNTGELFF,TGTGCCAGCAGTTCGCTCCCGGGACGTTCGAACACCGGGGAGCTGTTTTTT
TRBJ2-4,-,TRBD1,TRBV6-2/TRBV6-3,CASSSKDRVRAKNIQYF,TGTGCCAGCAGTTCCAAAGACAGGGTTAGGGCCAAAAACATTCAGTACTTC
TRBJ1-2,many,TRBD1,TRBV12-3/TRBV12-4,CASRRSGQGALNYGYTF,TGTGCCAGCAGAAGGTCGGGACAGGGGGCACTTAACTATGGCTACACCTTC